This T cell receptor beta chain was retrieved from a study of blood T cell repertoires in COVID-19. In the study overall: Collection of acute and convalescent COVID-19 samples took place in the United States, Italy and Spain.

Germline CDR1 SGHTA, CDR2 FQGNSA. There are 16 residues in the CDR3. The V segment lost 4 bases and the J segment 4 bases; nucleotides outside the gene matches: 8. TCRdb's table, derived via immunoSEQ multiplex PCR, lists solely in-frame clones and lacks some. The sample yields roughly 200,000 clones, approximately 86% seen once. The material sequenced was peripheral blood. The V and J genes are TRBV7-2 and TRBJ2-3; the match to TRBD1 covers 10 bases. This clonotype was obtained from a man in his sixties with acute or convalescent COVID-19. CDR3 sequence: CASSSRDRGWADTQYF. The CDR3 bases are TGTGCCAGCAGCTCCCGGGACAGGGGATGGGCAGATACGCAGTATTTT.